Sequencing of this T cell receptor (beta chain) was carried out in a study of tissue T cells after allogeneic stem cell transplantation. Study outcomes and limitations: Within patients, tissue anatomy strongly shaped TCR repertoire composition.

Comparators were a few non-transplant cancer patients without known GI disease. Sequencing was performed with immunoSEQ multiplex PCR; in TCRdb, only in-frame clones are kept and a portion is missing. The repertoire includes 5,000 to 6,500 clones, around 60% of them detected once, and approximately 14% sits in the top ten. As to this clone: The antigen is undetermined.

The TCR was taken from a woman aged 18 to 50 with breast cancer. The source was duodenum tissue, collected at autopsy.

In DNA form, the CDR3 reads TGCGCCAGCAGCCCGGGACTAGCGGGAGGCTACGAGCAGTACTTC. Translating gives CASSPGLAGGYEQYF. This chain joins TRBV5-1 and TRBJ2-7; TRBD2 agrees at 15 bases. The CDR3 is 15 residues long. With 4 bases clipped from V and 3 bases from J, the junction kept 2 bases outside the gene matches. Looked up from germline, CDR1 is SGHRS and CDR2 is YFSETQ.